These T cell receptor beta chains were read from a single sample in a study of T cells in localized non-small cell lung cancer. Clones were sequenced by immunoSEQ multiplex PCR, and TCRdb holds only the in-frame ones, with some missing. The table lists about 18,000 clones, over 70% of them singletons, with less than 40% in the top ten. Sequences were derived from peripheral blood, sampled before any cancer treatment. These TCRs come from a male donor aged 60 or over with stage I lung adenocarcinoma. Both conserved end residues are part of each CDR3. D genes are given only for firm matches. A row's size may be missing; if present it is once, few, many or a size class.

v_call	j_call	d_call	cdr3_length	clone_size	cdr3_aa	cdr3_nt
TRBV7-9	TRBJ2-5	NA	14	NA	CASSSKTGQETQYF	TGTGCCAGCAGCTCTAAGACAGGCCAAGAGACCCAGTACTTC
TRBV2	TRBJ2-7	NA	15	NA	CASRDLVGRSYEQYF	TGTGCCAGCAGAGACCTTGTGGGGCGCTCCTACGAGCAGTACTTC
TRBV6-9	TRBJ2-1	TRBD1	12	NA	CASSPGTGGEFF	TGTGCCAGCAGTCCCGGGACAGGCGGGGAGTTCTTC
TRBV9	TRBJ2-2	TRBD1	15	NA	CASSVDAGGTGELFF	TGTGCCAGCAGCGTAGATGCAGGGGGCACCGGGGAGCTGTTTTTT
TRBV4-1	TRBJ2-7	NA	14	NA	CASSQGRGPYEQYF	TGCGCCAGCAGCCAAGGGCGGGGGCCCTACGAGCAGTACTTC
TRBV7-9	TRBJ2-7	NA	15	NA	CASSPSGTWLWEQYF	TGTGCCAGCAGCCCTAGTGGGACGTGGCTTTGGGAGCAGTACTTC
TRBV7-8	TRBJ2-3	NA	14	NA	CASSLVVPPDTQYF	TGTGCCAGCAGCTTAGTTGTTCCGCCAGATACGCAGTATTTT
TRBV5-1	TRBJ2-6	TRBD2	17	NA	CASSSGLAESGANVLTF	TGCGCCAGCAGCTCCGGACTAGCGGAATCTGGGGCCAACGTCCTGACTTTC
TRBV28	TRBJ2-1	TRBD2	19	NA	CASSSVFRTSGEGYNEQFF	TGTGCCAGCAGTTCCGTCTTTCGGACTAGCGGGGAGGGGTACAATGAGCAGTTCTTC
TRBV28	TRBJ2-1	TRBD2	16	few	CASSTPTGTSNNEQFF	TGTGCCAGCAGTACACCCACCGGGACTAGCAACAATGAGCAGTTCTTC
TRBV7-9	TRBJ2-2	TRBD1	14	NA	CASSRTGGIGELFF	TGTGCCAGCAGCCGGACAGGGGGGATCGGGGAGCTGTTTTTT
TRBV11-2	TRBJ2-1	TRBD2	17	few	CASGTSGSFYGRDEQFF	TGTGCCAGCGGGACTAGCGGGAGTTTTTATGGTAGAGATGAGCAGTTCTTC
TRBV19	TRBJ1-5	TRBD1	16	NA	CASSRTGSLSNQPQHF	TGTGCCAGTAGTAGGACAGGGAGTCTTAGCAATCAGCCCCAGCATTTT
TRBV5-8	TRBJ1-2	NA	17	NA	CASSQLTRTETNYGYTF	TGTGCCAGCAGCCAACTGACCAGGACAGAAACTAACTATGGCTACACCTTC
TRBV29-1	TRBJ2-5	NA	14	NA	CSVDSQGTQETQYF	TGCAGCGTTGACTCCCAGGGGACCCAAGAGACCCAGTACTTC
TRBV9	TRBJ1-1	NA	15	few	CASSVDGNMNTEAFF	TGTGCCAGCAGCGTAGATGGAAACATGAACACTGAAGCTTTCTTT
TRBV28	TRBJ2-7	NA	13	NA	CASSPEEIHEQYF	TGTGCCAGCAGTCCCGAAGAAATCCACGAGCAGTACTTC